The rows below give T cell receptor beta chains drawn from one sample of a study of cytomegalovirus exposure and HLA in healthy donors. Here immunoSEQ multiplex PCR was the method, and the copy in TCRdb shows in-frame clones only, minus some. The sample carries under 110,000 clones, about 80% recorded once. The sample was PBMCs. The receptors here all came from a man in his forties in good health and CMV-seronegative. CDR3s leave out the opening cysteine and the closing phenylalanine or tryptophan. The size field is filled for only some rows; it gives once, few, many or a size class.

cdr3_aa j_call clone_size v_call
ASSPEREQPQH TRBJ1-5 few TRBV11-2
ASRPATDSNQPQH TRBJ1-5 NA TRBV7-2
AWSRTGPNDGYT TRBJ1-2 few TRBV30
ASGPYRGGRADTQY TRBJ2-3 NA TRBV12-5
ASGLGNATGNSYEQY TRBJ2-7 NA TRBV12-5
AISEDLAGLDTQY TRBJ2-3 NA TRBV10-3
ASSGLGQNNSPLH TRBJ1-6 NA TRBV2
SVGGEGLNTEAF TRBJ1-1 few TRBV29-1
ASSRRGVGTDTQY TRBJ2-3 NA TRBV18
ASSQDRGQFMNTEAF TRBJ1-1 few TRBV5-4
ASSTQASPLH TRBJ1-6 NA TRBV7-6
ASSLSAGSDTEAF TRBJ1-1 once TRBV7-2
ASSWRVYNEQF TRBJ2-1 once TRBV19
ASLLAGDSYNEQF TRBJ2-1 NA TRBV5-6
ASSEWDTSTDTQY TRBJ2-3 few TRBV2
ASSVATGGNADTQY TRBJ2-3 NA TRBV9
ASSLSGAKYYEQY TRBJ2-7 NA TRBV5-1
ASSQGQGAQETQY TRBJ2-5 NA TRBV7-9
ASSRTSSGNTIY TRBJ1-3 NA TRBV9
ASSARGGRGGKETQY TRBJ2-5 few TRBV7-6
ASWGQGSSYEQY NA NA TRBV28
ASSPPRGAGYT TRBJ1-2 NA TRBV11-1
ASQRSSGGGNEQF TRBJ2-1 NA TRBV2
ASSDLQGARETQY TRBJ2-5 NA TRBV2
ASTPGDRVKVEQF TRBJ2-1 few TRBV6-1
ASKASAAYEQY TRBJ2-7 NA TRBV6-5
ASSSASGGYQETQY TRBJ2-5 NA TRBV5-6
ASSLGSYTGELF TRBJ2-2 NA TRBV7-6
ASNQGDYSGNTIY TRBJ1-3 few TRBV6-5
ASSLEFSGGGYEQY TRBJ2-7 NA TRBV7-6
ASSSQGAGSPLH TRBJ1-6 NA TRBV19
ASSPGLAGGDTQY TRBJ2-3 NA TRBV7-3
ASAGSGANVLT TRBJ2-6 NA TRBV2
ASSLPGGDYGYT TRBJ1-2 NA TRBV5-6
ASSQAGGAAYNEQF TRBJ2-1 NA TRBV4-2
ASSRTSGGGTDTQY TRBJ2-3 NA TRBV4-1
ASSPLAGGTYNEQF TRBJ2-1 NA TRBV4-2
ASSLAWGLGRETQY TRBJ2-5 NA TRBV5-5
SSARGSSYNEQF TRBJ2-1 NA TRBV7-9
ASSDRQGGGYT TRBJ1-2 NA TRBV2